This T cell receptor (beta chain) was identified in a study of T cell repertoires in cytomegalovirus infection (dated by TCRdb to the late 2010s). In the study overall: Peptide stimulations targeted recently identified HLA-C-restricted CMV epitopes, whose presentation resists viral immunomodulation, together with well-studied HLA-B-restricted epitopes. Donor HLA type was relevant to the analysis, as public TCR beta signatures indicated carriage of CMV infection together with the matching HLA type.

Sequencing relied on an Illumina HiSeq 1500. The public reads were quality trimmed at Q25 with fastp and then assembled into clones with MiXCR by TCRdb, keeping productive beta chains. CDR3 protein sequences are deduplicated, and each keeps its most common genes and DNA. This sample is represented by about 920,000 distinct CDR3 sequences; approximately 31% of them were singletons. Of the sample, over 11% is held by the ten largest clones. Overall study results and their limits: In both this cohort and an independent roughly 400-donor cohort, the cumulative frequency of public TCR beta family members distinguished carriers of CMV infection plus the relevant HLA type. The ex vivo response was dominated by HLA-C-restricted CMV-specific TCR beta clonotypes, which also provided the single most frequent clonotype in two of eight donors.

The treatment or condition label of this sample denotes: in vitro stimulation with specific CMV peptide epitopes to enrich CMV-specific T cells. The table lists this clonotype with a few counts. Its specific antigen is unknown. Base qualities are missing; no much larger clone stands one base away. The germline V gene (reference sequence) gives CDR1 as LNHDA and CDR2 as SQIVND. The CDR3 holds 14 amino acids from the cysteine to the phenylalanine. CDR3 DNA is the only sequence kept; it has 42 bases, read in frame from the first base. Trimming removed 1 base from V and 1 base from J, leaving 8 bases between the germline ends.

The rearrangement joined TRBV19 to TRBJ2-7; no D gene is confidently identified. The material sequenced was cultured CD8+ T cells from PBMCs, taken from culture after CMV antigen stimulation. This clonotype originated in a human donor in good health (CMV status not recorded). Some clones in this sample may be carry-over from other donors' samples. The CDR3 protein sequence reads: CASSIGAVSYEQYF. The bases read TGTGCCAGTAGTATAGGGGCCGTTTCCTACGAGCAGTACTTC.